This paragraph covers one T cell receptor (beta chain) sequence. This sample is part of a study of synovial regulatory T cells in juvenile arthritis. Study details: Over 5 patients were on methotrexate and a few were untreated.

Germline-derived CDR1 and CDR2 are KGHSH and LQKENI. This CDR3 comprises 15 residues. No DNA accompanies this entry. Sequencing was performed with immunoSEQ multiplex PCR; in TCRdb, only in-frame clones are kept and a portion is missing. Its table records roughly 5,900 clones. This sequence was found in a donor aged 2 to 35 with juvenile idiopathic arthritis. The specimen was Treg cells from blood. Subset described: remaining (HLA-DR-negative) circulating blood Treg cells. The rearrangement joins TRBV18 to TRBJ1-4. This chain's CDR3 is CASSPPAATNEKLFF.